The source of this TCR beta chain is a study of T cell repertoires in cytomegalovirus infection. Study summary: HLA-B-restricted CMV epitopes that are well studied were used alongside recently identified HLA-C-restricted ones. A matching HLA type, together with CMV infection, was signaled by public TCR beta signatures.

Using its own MiXCR run on the reads, TCRdb lists one record per CDR3 protein. The sample records roughly 500,000 distinct CDR3 sequences, roughly a third being singletons. Study-level points and caveats: The ex vivo response was dominated by HLA-C-restricted CMV-specific TCR beta clonotypes.

In the case of this clonotype: What it binds is unknown.

The V end was cut by 1 base, the J end by 4 bases, with 13 bases between. The CDR3 covers 15 residues. Germline CDR1 reads SGHTA; CDR2 reads FQGNSA. The V gene is TRBV7-2, the J gene TRBJ1-1, with no clear D. The sample in question was cultured PBMCs, obtained from culture after CMV antigen stimulation. The sequence came from a human donor in good health (CMV status not recorded). Some clones in this sample may be carry-over from other donors' samples. Written as DNA, the CDR3 is TGTGCCAGCAGCTTAGACTCCCGGATGGTCACTGAAGCTTTCTTT. Residues: CASSLDSRMVTEAFF. Supplemented by reference TRBV7-2 and TRBJ1-1, the full variable domain reads GAGVSQSPSNKVTEKGKDVELRCDPISGHTALYWYRQSLGQGLEFLIYFQGNSAPDKSGLPSDRFSAERTGGSVSTLTIQRTQQEDSAVYLCASSLDSRMVTEAFFGQGTRLTVV.